Sequencing of this T cell receptor (beta chain) was carried out in a study of blood T cell repertoires in COVID-19 (dated by TCRdb to about 2020). Broadly, across the study: Collaborator samples came from the United States, Italy and Spain and covered acute and convalescent phases of COVID-19. Subjects who had been exposed to COVID-19, were actively infected with it, or had recovered from it provided the deeply sampled blood TCRbeta repertoires that made up the dataset. The sample metadata nearly always contained a de-identified subject ID, COVID-19 status, age in years and sex. The repertoires were released in a freely available public database intended as a resource for research on the immune response to SARS-CoV-2. HLA class I and class II types, where available, came from metadata supplied by the sample provider rather than from assay-based typing. Samples came from the ongoing ImmuneRACE study (first 160 participants) plus 1,254 subjects from 6 global collaborators. The prospective study material was composed of cDNA or gDNA derived from T cells, B-cell-depleted T cells, or PBMCs. Results and caveats for the whole study, not just this receptor: The amount of clinical and demographic metadata varied by source and participant and was provided uncurated.

Enrolling through a virtual design, the prospective study's participants ranged in age from roughly 18 to 100 years and lived across around 25 United States geographic areas. In the prospective study, cohorts were assigned on the basis of participant-reported clinical history obtained from a screening survey and a study questionnaire. For ImmuneRACE Cohort 3, a participant was defined as recovered based on two consecutive negative NP/OP PCR tests, clearance by a healthcare professional, or resolution of symptoms. Mobile phlebotomists in the prospective study collected whole blood, serum and a nasopharyngeal or oropharyngeal swab from every participant. Prospective study participants could optionally give additional blood draws and questionnaires over an approximately two-month period. Prospective study blood samples were shipped either frozen or at room temperature before DNA extraction. On this clone itself: The antigen it binds to is not known. Base qualities are not provided; no much larger clone lies one nucleotide away.

The immunoSEQ Assay, a bias-controlled multiplex PCR, was used to amplify TCRbeta CDR3 regions from genomic DNA. As for the original processing: Nucleated cell counts per sample were estimated from amplification of reference gene primers within the assay. To quantify the absolute abundance of each unique TCRbeta CDR3 rearrangement, sequence reads were collapsed and filtered. For each sample, productive Simpson clonality was calculated as the square root of Simpson's diversity index across productive rearrangements. TCRdb carries this immuneACCESS record with in-frame sequences only. Its versions omit some clonotypes, under half of them owing to an unresolved V gene in the studies checked, with the rest unexplained. V and J calls and clone size follow that table, whereas D and trimming were derived from the DNA. For this sample there are 320,000 or so clones; 88% appear just once. Of the sample, around 5% falls within the top ten clones.

Measured from the cysteine to the phenylalanine, the CDR3 is 12 residues long. Only CDR3 DNA is held: 36 bases, read in frame from base 1. CDR1 and CDR2, per the germline V gene (reference sequence), are GTSNPN and SVGIG. Relative to germline, V is missing 4 bases and J is missing 3 bases, with 3 bases of the junction outside any gene match. The receptor comes from a man aged 30 to 45 who had recovered from COVID-19. Material for sequencing was PBMCs or T cells enriched from blood (not recorded which). Recombination joined TRBV30 with TRBJ2-7; TRBD1 fits 7 bases in the junction. The DNA sequence reads TGTGCCTGGACAGGGGGAATCTACGAGCAGTACTTC. This sequence encodes CAWTGGIYEQYF.